The 15 T cell receptor beta chains below were found in one sample sequenced in a study of T cells in Graves' hyperthyroidism and ophthalmopathy. The CDR3 regions of TCR beta were amplified from RNA transcripts. A set of HTBI primers served as the primers for a first-round RT-PCR of the TCR CDR3. From the multiplex PCR reads, TCRdb called clonotypes with MiXCR, one entry per CDR3 protein. The sample has about 560,000 distinct CDR3 sequences; more than 45% are singletons. The sample was peripheral blood or thyroid tissue (not recorded which). The receptor set was obtained from a woman in her late teens or twenties with Graves' hyperthyroidism.

This clonotype was picked up a small number of times. The chain recombines TRBV5-1 with TRBJ2-2, with no clear D. CDR1 is SGHRS, CDR2 YFSETQ, per germline. The CDR3 extends over 16 amino acids. V was clipped by 1 base and J by 0 bases, with 10 bases between them. CDR3: CASSLRAPPNTGELFF. CDR3 in DNA: TGCGCCAGCAGCTTGAGGGCCCCTCCGAACACCGGGGAGCTGTTTTTT.

The J gene is TRBJ1-1, the V gene TRBV11-3; TRBD1 might be the D (5 bases). V lost 1 base to trimming and J lost 4 bases, with 13 bases between them. Germline CDR1 SGHNT, CDR2 YENEEA. This CDR3 has 15 amino acids. The CDR3 loop is CASSLGGLQGTEAFF. The CDR3 bases are TGTGCCAGCAGCTTAGGGGGGTTGCAGGGCACTGAAGCTTTCTTT. The whole variable domain, filled in from reference TRBV11-3 and TRBJ1-1, reads EAGVVQSPRYKIIEKKQPVAFWCNPISGHNTLYWYLQNLGQGPELLIRYENEEAVDDSQLPKDRFSAERLKGVDSTLKIQPAELGDSAVYLCASSLGGLQGTEAFFGQGTRLTVV.

This clonotype turned up a few times. The DNA for the CDR3 is TGTGCCAGTAGTCCCTCGACCTGGGGAAATGGCTACACCTTC. Protein product: CASSPSTWGNGYTF. The chain recombines TRBV19 with TRBJ1-2; no reliable D call. V lost 5 bases to trimming and J lost 6 bases, with 16 bases between them. Germline CDR1 and CDR2: LNHDA and SQIVND (reference sequence). The CDR3 sequence is 14 residues long.

The chain uses TRBV20-1 and TRBJ2-5; 8 nucleotides agree with TRBD1. The germline CDR1 and CDR2 sequences are DFQATT and SNEGSKA (reference sequence). The CDR3 consists of 13 residues. V lost 5 bases and J lost 5; bases outside the gene matches: 7. CDR3 in DNA: TGCAGTGCTGACGCAGGGGGCGGGGAGACCCAGTACTTC. Encoded protein: CSADAGGGETQYF.

Only one count was recorded for this clonotype. The CDR3 sequence: CASSWGGTFSGANVLTF. The CDR3 coding sequence is TGTGCCAGCAGCTGGGGAGGGACTTTCTCTGGGGCCAACGTCCTGACTTTC. The rearrangement uses TRBV11-2 and TRBJ2-6, with 7 bases fitting TRBD2. The CDR3 is 17 residues long. Germline CDR1 and CDR2: SGHAT and FQNNGV. V shed 4 bases and J 0 bases; nucleotides not matched to a gene: 6.

CDR3 in amino acids: CASSRGVVAGTNSYEQYF. In nucleotides, the CDR3 is TGTGCCAGCAGCCGCGGGGTGGTAGCGGGCACTAACTCCTACGAGCAGTACTTC. The chain is built from TRBV2 and TRBJ2-7, with TRBD2 matching over 7 bases. The germline gives CDR1 SNHLY, CDR2 FYNNEI. The CDR3 sequence is 18 residues long. V was clipped by 6 bases and J by 0 bases; unmatched bases: 17. The variable domain in full, completed from reference TRBV2 and TRBJ2-7, reads EPEVTQTPSHQVTQMGQEVILRCVPISNHLYFYWYRQILGQKVEFLVSFYNNEISEKSEIFDDQFSVERPDGSNFTLKIRSTKLEDSAMYFCASSRGVVAGTNSYEQYFGPGTRLTVT.

The V call is TRBV10-3, the J call TRBJ2-6, with D perhaps TRBD1 (5 bases). The CDR3 is 17 amino acids. Per the germline V gene, CDR1 is ENHRY and CDR2 is SYGVKD. With 2 bases removed from V and 0 bases from J, the gap between germline ends came to 11 bases. The DNA for the CDR3 is TGTGCCATCAGTGAGGGACACGGACGCTCTGGGGCCAACGTCCTGACTTTC. It codes for CAISEGHGRSGANVLTF.

This clonotype was seen ten or more times. The chain uses TRBV10-3 and TRBJ1-1, with D possibly TRBD1 on 5 matching bases. The germline CDR1 and CDR2 sequences are ENHRY and SYGVKD. There are 17 residues in the CDR3. V was pared by 3 bases and J by 0 bases, with 17 bases between. CDR3 coding DNA: TGTGCCATCAGTGATGAGGGGTGGGGCACCCTGAACACTGAAGCTTTCTTT. Translating it yields CAISDEGWGTLNTEAFF.

V is TRBV20-1 and J is TRBJ2-5; 14 bases agree with TRBD2. The V gene's germline CDR1 is DFQATT and CDR2 SNEGSKA (reference sequence). This CDR3 contains 15 residues. The V gene end was trimmed by 3 bases and the J gene end by 3 bases; junction bases not matched to a gene: 3. CDR3 bases: TGCAGTGCTAGCGGGGGACTAGCGGGGGAAGAGACCCAGTACTTC. Residues: CSASGGLAGEETQYF.

The rearrangement links TRBV7-9 to TRBJ1-1; 7 positions agree with TRBD1. Germline-derived CDR1 and CDR2 are SEHNR and FQNEAQ (reference sequence). J lost 3 bases, V lost 5 bases, and 9 bases had no gene match. The CDR3 length is 15 residues. The CDR3 bases are TGTGCCAGCAGCCCTTGGACAGGAGGAGACACTGAAGCTTTCTTT. Its translation: CASSPWTGGDTEAFF.

This clonotype was observed a handful of times. The chain recombines TRBV7-3 with TRBJ1-1, with TRBD1 matching over 7 bases. The germline CDR1 and CDR2 sequences are SGHTA and FQGTGA. V lost 5 bases to trimming and J lost 3 bases; unmatched junction nucleotides: 6. CDR3 length equals 14 residues. CDR3: CASSRDRDDTEAFF. The CDR3 DNA is TGTGCCAGCAGCCGCGACAGGGACGACACTGAAGCTTTCTTT.

The sample holds one count of this clonotype. This sequence may be a read error, since a much larger clone differs from it by one base. The chain employs TRBV6-1 and TRBJ1-1; D unclear. The CDR3 loop spans 12 amino acids. V was cut by 3 bases and J by 3 bases, with 5 bases left in between. Germline V lookup: CDR1 MNHNS, CDR2 SASEGT. CDR3 DNA: TGTGCCAGCAGTGAGCAGTACACTGAAGCTTTCTTT. Translation gives CASSEQYTEAFF.

The chain couples TRBV11-1 to TRBJ2-7, with D perhaps matching TRBD1 (6 bases). The CDR3 spans 14 residues. V lost 5 bases, J lost 2 bases, and 13 bases lay in between. Per germline, CDR1 SGHAT and CDR2 FQDESV (reference sequence). The CDR3 DNA is TGTGCCAGCAGCACCTCGGACAGTGCCTACGAGCAGTACTTC. Translated: CASSTSDSAYEQYF.

The chain carries TRBV5-4 and TRBJ1-1; a weak D match, TRBD1 (6 bases). The V and J ends lost 4 bases and 3 bases respectively, with 16 bases between them. There are 15 residues in the CDR3. CDR1 is SGHNT, CDR2 YYREEE, per germline (reference sequence). The CDR3 region is CASSRRGSGDTEAFF. For the CDR3, the DNA is TGTGCCAGCAGCCGCAGGGGATCGGGTGACACTGAAGCTTTCTTT.

The table lists this clonotype with a count of one. The chain couples TRBV5-4 to TRBJ1-4, with D perhaps matching TRBD1 (5 bases). Germline V gene lookup returns CDR1 SGHNT and CDR2 YYREEE (reference sequence). V lost 3 bases and J lost 4, with 19 bases in between. The CDR3 runs to 17 residues. The CDR3 spells CASSWPGPTGNNEKLFF. CDR3 nucleotides: TGTGCCAGCAGCTGGCCCGGGCCCACAGGAAATAATGAAAAACTGTTTTTT.